This T cell receptor (beta chain) was sequenced in a study of blood T cells in healthy people across ages. Overall study results and limits: TCR beta diversity per million T cells fell roughly linearly with age.

This clonotype was observed many times. As yet, its antigen is unknown. For the second PCR, which ran for about 6 to 11 cycles, a sample-barcoded 5' primer and a J-beta primer mix were used. TCRdb re-derived calls from the 5' RACE reads in MiXCR, one entry per CDR3 protein. The sample lists about 650,000 distinct CDR3 sequences; under 65% were seen once. Sample donors were healthy Caucasian individuals that came from Russia, aged about 6 to 95. Trimming left V 4 bases short and J 5 bases short, with 9 bases between. This CDR3 comprises 12 residues. CDR1 is SQVTM, CDR2 ANQGSEA, per germline. The chain combines TRBV29-1 with TRBJ2-4; possibly TRBD1 or TRBD2 for D (5 bases each). This sequence was found in a woman older than 75 in good health. The specimen was blood. The DNA of the CDR3 is TGCAGCGTTGTGGTGGGGGAAAACATTCAGTACTTC. Translating gives CSVVVGENIQYF.